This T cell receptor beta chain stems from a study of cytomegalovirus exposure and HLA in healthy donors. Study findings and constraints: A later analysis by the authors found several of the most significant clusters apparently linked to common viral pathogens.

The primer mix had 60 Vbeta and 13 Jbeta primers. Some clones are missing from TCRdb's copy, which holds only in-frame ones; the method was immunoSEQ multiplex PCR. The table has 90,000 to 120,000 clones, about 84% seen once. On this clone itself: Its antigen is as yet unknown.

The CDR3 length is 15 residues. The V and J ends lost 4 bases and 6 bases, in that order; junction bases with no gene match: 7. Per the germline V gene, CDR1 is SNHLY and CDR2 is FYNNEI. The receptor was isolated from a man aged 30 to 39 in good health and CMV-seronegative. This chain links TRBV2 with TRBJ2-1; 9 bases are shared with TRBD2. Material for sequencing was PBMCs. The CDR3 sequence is CASSVSGTSLNEQFF. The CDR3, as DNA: TGTGCCAGCAGTGTCTCCGGGACTAGCCTCAATGAGCAGTTCTTC. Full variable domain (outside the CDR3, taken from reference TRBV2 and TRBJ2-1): EPEVTQTPSHQVTQMGQEVILRCVPISNHLYFYWYRQILGQKVEFLVSFYNNEISEKSEIFDDQFSVERPDGSNFTLKIRSTKLEDSAMYFCASSVSGTSLNEQFFGPGTRLTVL.